Listed below are T cell receptor beta chains from one sample, sequenced in a study of blood T cell repertoires in COVID-19. The assay was immunoSEQ multiplex PCR, and TCRdb's table has in-frame clones only and misses some. This table has under 200,000 clones, about 84% appearing once. Source material: PBMCs or T cells enriched from blood (not recorded which). These receptors were obtained from a middle-aged man with acute COVID-19. The CDR3 runs from the conserved cysteine through the conserved F or W. The D gene is left open where the match is weak. Size values are once, few and many counts, or a class for expanded clones, and some rows have none.

clone_size j_call d_call v_call cdr3_nt cdr3_aa
NA TRBJ2-7 NA TRBV19 TGTGCCAGTAGTGCCCGTAGTCAGGGGCTCTACGAGCAGTACTTC CASSARSQGLYEQYF
NA TRBJ2-3 NA TRBV29-1 TGCAGCGTCCCAGGAGATACGCAGTATTTT CSVPGDTQYF
once TRBJ2-2 TRBD1 TRBV19 TGTGCCAGTAGCCACAGGCCCGGGACAGGGGGGACCGGGGAGCTGTTTTTT CASSHRPGTGGTGELFF
NA TRBJ2-7 TRBD2 TRBV6-2/TRBV6-3 TGTGCCAGCAGTCGCCCAGTAGCGGGAAACGACTACGAGCAGTACTTC CASSRPVAGNDYEQYF
NA TRBJ2-3 NA TRBV28 TGTGCCAGCAGTTCCGACAGACTCTATCAAAACACAGATACGCAGTATTTT CASSSDRLYQNTDTQYF
NA TRBJ2-1 TRBD1 TRBV7-9 TGTGCCAGCAGCTTAGGTGAGGGGGCCGGAGAGCAGTTCTTC CASSLGEGAGEQFF
NA TRBJ1-4 NA TRBV12-3/TRBV12-4 TGTGCCAGCACCTTCGGGGAAAAACTGTTTTTT CASTFGEKLFF
NA TRBJ1-1 NA TRBV7-2 TGTGCCAGCAGCTTAGCGAACCTGAGGGACACTGAAGCTTTCTTT CASSLANLRDTEAFF
once TRBJ2-5 TRBD2 TRBV7-8 TGTGCCAGCAGCTTTAAGCGGGAGTTACAAGAGACCCAGTACTTC CASSFKRELQETQYF
NA TRBJ1-4 NA TRBV23-1 TGCGCCAGCTTAACCCGGACAGAGTATGAAAAACTGTTTTTT CASLTRTEYEKLFF
NA TRBJ2-7 NA TRBV18 TGTGCCAGCTCACGGAGGCCGACAACCGACGGAGAGCAGTACTTC CASSRRPTTDGEQYF
NA TRBJ2-5 NA TRBV7-3 TGTGCCAGCAGCCAACTAGGCGGGGAGACCCAGTACTTC CASSQLGGETQYF
NA TRBJ1-3 NA TRBV5-5 TGTGCCAGCGGATCCCGGGAGGGGACCATATATTTT CASGSREGTIYF
NA TRBJ1-1 TRBD1 TRBV18 TGTGCCAGCTCACCCCAGGGGGCGCGGACTGAAGCTTTCTTT CASSPQGARTEAFF
NA TRBJ2-2 TRBD2 TRBV4-2 TGTGCCAGCAGCCTCGATCCTAGACTAGCGGGAGACACCGGGGAGCTGTTTTTT CASSLDPRLAGDTGELFF
once TRBJ2-5 TRBD1 TRBV2 TGTGCCAGCAGTGATTGGGAAGACAGGGTGGAGACCCAGTACTTC CASSDWEDRVETQYF
few TRBJ1-1 NA TRBV29-1 TGCAGCGTTGAGGCGGGAGGCGGCACTGAAGCTTTCTTT CSVEAGGGTEAFF
NA TRBJ2-3 NA TRBV6-1 TGTGCCAGCAGGGAAGTTAGCGGTTCTAGCACAGATACGCAGTATTTT CASREVSGSSTDTQYF
NA TRBJ2-1 NA TRBV11-2 TGTGCCAGCAGCCCGGAGACAGGGCGGCGGGGTGAGCAGTTCTTC CASSPETGRRGEQFF
NA TRBJ1-2 NA TRBV28 TGTGCCAGCTATCCAAAACAGGTGTGGGCCTATGGCTACACCTTC CASYPKQVWAYGYTF
NA TRBJ2-7 TRBD2 TRBV10-3 TGTGCCATCAGTGAGGGGGGAGCGGGAGCGGGCTACGAGCAGTACTTC CAISEGGAGAGYEQYF
NA TRBJ1-1 NA TRBV15 TGTGCCACCAGCAGTTACAGTGCCACTGAAGCTTTCTTT CATSSYSATEAFF
NA TRBJ2-5 TRBD1 TRBV30 TGTGCCTGGAACACGGGACAGGGAGCCCAAGAGACCCAGTACTTC CAWNTGQGAQETQYF
NA TRBJ1-2 NA TRBV6-2/TRBV6-3 TGTGCCAGCAGTTCCGCCCCGCAGTACTATGGCTACACCTTC CASSSAPQYYGYTF
NA TRBJ2-2 TRBD1 TRBV27 TGTGCCAGCAGGGTCGGGACAGGCACCGGGGAGCTGTTTTTT CASRVGTGTGELFF
NA TRBJ2-7 TRBD2 TRBV9 TGTGCCAGCAGCGTAGGAGGGAGGGCCCACGAGCAGTACTTC CASSVGGRAHEQYF
NA TRBJ2-7 NA TRBV28 TGTGCCAGCAGCCAAGAGGAGGCCTCCTACGAGCAGTACTTC CASSQEEASYEQYF
NA TRBJ1-2 TRBD1 TRBV19 TGTGCCAGTAACCCGGACAGGGTAGGGTATGGCTACACCTTC CASNPDRVGYGYTF
NA TRBJ2-3 TRBD2 TRBV7-2 TGTGCCAGCAGCTTAATGGCTAGCGGGAGAACAGATACGCAGTATTTT CASSLMASGRTDTQYF
NA TRBJ1-5 TRBD1 TRBV27 TGTGCCAGCAGTTTACCTGGGACAGGGCAAAGGAATCAGCCCCAGCATTTT CASSLPGTGQRNQPQHF
once TRBJ2-7 NA TRBV27 TGTGCCAGCACATCTAGGCTCTCCCCCTACGAGCAGTACTTC CASTSRLSPYEQYF
NA TRBJ1-1 TRBD1 TRBV6-5 TGTGCCAGCAGACCCCCGGGACAGGGAATCACTGAAGCTTTCTTT CASRPPGQGITEAFF
NA TRBJ2-2 TRBD2 TRBV6-5 TGTGCCAGCAGCCAACTAGCGGGAGGCACCGGGGAGCTGTTTTTT CASSQLAGGTGELFF
NA TRBJ2-7 TRBD2 TRBV9 TGTGCCAGCAGCGTAGGAGCTAGCGGGACCGAGCAGTACTTC CASSVGASGTEQYF
NA TRBJ2-1 TRBD2 TRBV9 TGTGCCAGCAGCACAGGACTAGCGGGAGTAAGTGAGCAGTTCTTC CASSTGLAGVSEQFF
NA TRBJ2-3 NA TRBV27 TGTGCCAGCAGTACTCACCGAGACACAGATACGCAGTATTTT CASSTHRDTDTQYF
once TRBJ2-7 NA TRBV7-6 TGTGCCAGCAGCTTAGCTGTTTTGCGGGATAGCTCCTACGAGCAGTACTTC CASSLAVLRDSSYEQYF
NA TRBJ1-1 NA TRBV2 TGTGCCAGCAAAGAGGCCAGGAACACTGAAGCTTTCTTT CASKEARNTEAFF
NA TRBJ2-5 NA TRBV28 TGTGCCAGCACCGGGACACGTGGTCCCCAGTACTTC CASTGTRGPQYF
NA TRBJ2-2 NA TRBV19 TGTGCCAGTAGTATGGGTAGCCAGGGGAACACCGGGGAGCTGTTTTTT CASSMGSQGNTGELFF
few TRBJ2-1 TRBD2 TRBV2 TGTGCCAAAAACCCTGCGGGGGGATACAATGAGCAGTTCTTC CAKNPAGGYNEQFF
once TRBJ2-5 NA TRBV3-1/TRBV3-2 TGTGCCAGCAGCCAAGATGGCAGGGCGAGGGAGACCCAGTACTTC CASSQDGRARETQYF
few TRBJ1-6 NA TRBV7-8 TGTGCCAGCAGCTTACTAATTCAGGGATGGGATTCACCCCTCCACTTT CASSLLIQGWDSPLHF
NA TRBJ2-2 TRBD2 TRBV27 TGTGCCAGCAGGAGGGGGACTAGCGGGACCGGGGAGCTGTTTTTT CASRRGTSGTGELFF
NA TRBJ1-1 TRBD1 TRBV5-1 TGCGCCAGCAGCTTCAGTCGACAGGGGGCTGACACTGAAGCTTTCTTT CASSFSRQGADTEAFF
few TRBJ1-4 NA TRBV5-5 TGTGCCAGCAGCTCCACAGGGTTACGGACTAATGAAAAACTGTTTTTT CASSSTGLRTNEKLFF
NA TRBJ1-2 TRBD1 TRBV5-4 TGTGCCAGCAGCTTACCGGGACAGGGGGTCTCTTGGGATGGCTACACCTTC CASSLPGQGVSWDGYTF
once TRBJ2-3 TRBD2 TRBV6-5 TGTGCCAGCATGCTCGCGGGAGGAGATACGCAGTATTTT CASMLAGGDTQYF